Below are 30 T cell receptor beta chains sequenced from a single sample in a study of technical replicates of blood from a handful of donors. Measured with immunoSEQ multiplex PCR; TCRdb has only the in-frame clones, and not every one. This sample yields about 66,000 clones, of which about 91% are seen a single time; about 0.4% belongs to the top ten. Sequenced material: T cells isolated from PBMCs. These receptors came from a human donor in good health.

The chain carries TRBV14 and TRBJ1-5; 9 bases line up with TRBD1. The CDR3 has 15 residues. V shed 5 bases, J shed 0 bases, and the junction held 2 bases outside the gene matches. CDR1 is SGHDN and CDR2 is FVKESK in the germline V gene. The DNA of the CDR3 is TGTGCCAGCAGCGCGGGACAGGGTAGCAATCAGCCCCAGCATTTT. It translates to CASSAGQGSNQPQHF.

The chain employs TRBV19 and TRBJ1-2; TRBD1 matches at 8 bases. Per the germline V gene, CDR1 is LNHDA and CDR2 is SQIVND (reference sequence). The CDR3 contains 14 residues. The junction had 4 bases not matched to a gene; V was cut back by 3 bases and J by 4 bases. The CDR3 DNA follows: TGTGCCAGTAGTATCTCAGGGGGCGTCTATGGCTACACCTTC. Protein product: CASSISGGVYGYTF.

The gene calls are TRBV7-8 and TRBJ1-5; unclear D gene. Germline CDR1 reads SGHVS; CDR2 reads FQNEAQ. This CDR3 is built from 14 residues. The germline V and J ends were trimmed by 1 base and 4 bases, with 8 bases remaining between them. This CDR3 is CASSLGQANQPQHF. The CDR3 coding sequence is TGTGCCAGCAGCTTAGGTCAGGCAAATCAGCCCCAGCATTTT.

CDR3 sequence reads: CASSLAPGTRSGNTIYF. The CDR3 DNA sequence: TGCGCCAGCAGCTTGGCCCCCGGGACACGCTCTGGAAACACCATATATTTT. This rearrangement joins TRBV5-1 to TRBJ1-3; a possible D gene is TRBD1 (6 bases). Trimming cost V 0 bases and J 0 bases, with 13 bases left between them. CDR1 is SGHRS and CDR2 is YFSETQ in the germline V gene. The CDR3 sequence is 17 residues long.

V gene TRBV7-9 combines with J gene TRBJ2-7; 9 bases line up with TRBD1. There are 15 residues in the CDR3. CDR1 SEHNR and CDR2 FQNEAQ come from the germline V gene (reference sequence). J lost 8 bases, V lost 5 bases, and 13 bases had no gene match. The CDR3 is CASSQGTGTLFKQYF. The CDR3 nucleotides read TGTGCCAGCAGCCAAGGGACAGGGACCCTTTTCAAGCAGTACTTC.

The rearrangement links TRBV4-2 to TRBJ1-1, with D tentatively TRBD1 (6 bases). CDR3 size: 15 residues. CDR1 and CDR2 (germline): LGHNA, YNFKEQ. V was shortened by 4 bases and J by 0 bases, with 12 bases between the two germline ends. This CDR3 is CASSPQTGMNTEAFF. DNA for the CDR3: TGTGCCAGCAGCCCTCAGACAGGCATGAACACTGAAGCTTTCTTT.

The V gene is TRBV4-1, the J gene TRBJ1-4, with TRBD1 matching over 11 bases. V trimming: 0 bases; J trimming: 8 bases; junction bases outside the gene matches: 8. The V gene's germline CDR1 is MGHRA and CDR2 YSYEKL. This CDR3 comprises 17 residues. Written as DNA, the CDR3 is TGCGCCAGCAGCCAAGAGCGCGGTCGGACAGGGGGCGAAAAACTGTTTTTT. Its protein product is CASSQERGRTGGEKLFF.

J is TRBJ1-1 and V is TRBV14; possibly TRBD1 for D (5 bases). The CDR3 length is 15 residues. Trimming cost V 6 bases and J 3 bases, with 17 bases left between them. The germline V gene encodes CDR1 SGHDN and CDR2 FVKESK. The DNA for the CDR3 is TGTGCCAGCAGGGCACAGAGGGGAGGGTACACTGAAGCTTTCTTT. Protein sequence: CASRAQRGGYTEAFF.

The chain uses TRBV4-1 and TRBJ2-1, with TRBD1 matching 10 bases. Germline V lookup: CDR1 MGHRA, CDR2 YSYEKL. V lost 1 base, J lost 9 bases, and 3 bases stayed unmatched. The CDR3 is 14 amino acids. CDR3 in DNA: TGCGCCAGCAGCCAAGGACAGGGGGCGGTTGAGCAGTTCTTC. Its protein is CASSQGQGAVEQFF.

This clone was detected once. The chain is built from TRBV6-1 and TRBJ2-6; 8 nucleotides match TRBD1. Germline V gene lookup returns CDR1 MNHNS and CDR2 SASEGT. J was trimmed by 4 bases and V by 0 bases; bases with no gene match: 8. CDR3 length equals 18 residues. The CDR3 region is CASSEAWQGAQGANVLTF. CDR3 nucleotides: TGTGCCAGCAGTGAAGCTTGGCAGGGGGCGCAAGGGGCCAACGTCCTGACTTTC.

This chain connects TRBV27 to TRBJ1-1; D possibly corresponds to TRBD1 (5 bases). Germline lookup yields CDR1 MNHEY and CDR2 SMNVEV (reference sequence). The CDR3 has 13 residues. Trimming stripped 5 bases from V and 1 base from J, with 8 bases between. DNA of the CDR3: TGTGCCAGCAGTAGCCAGGGGAACACTGAAGCTTTCTTT. It specifies CASSSQGNTEAFF.

This clone was observed once. The gene calls are TRBV14 and TRBJ2-7; 10 bases map to TRBD1. V trimming: 3 bases; J trimming: 1 base; junction bases outside the gene matches: 6. CDR3 length equals 16 residues. Germline V CDR1 and CDR2: SGHDN, FVKESK. CDR3 DNA sequence: TGTGCCAGCAGCCAGACGAAGGGACAGGGGTCCTACGAGCAGTACTTC. Translated: CASSQTKGQGSYEQYF. The whole variable domain, filled in from reference TRBV14 and TRBJ2-7, reads EAGVTQFPSHSVIEKGQTVTLRCDPISGHDNLYWYRRVMGKEIKFLLHFVKESKQDESGMPNNRFLAERTGGTYSTLKVQPAELEDSGVYFCASSQTKGQGSYEQYFGPGTRLTVT.

J is TRBJ2-7 and V is TRBV19; D ambiguous. Trimming stripped 3 bases from V and 0 bases from J, with 15 bases between. The length of the CDR3 is 16 residues. Germline V gene lookup returns CDR1 LNHDA and CDR2 SQIVND (reference sequence). The CDR3 region is CASSIRSGSSSYEQYF. CDR3 DNA: TGTGCCAGTAGTATTCGGTCGGGTTCAAGCTCCTACGAGCAGTACTTC. The complete variable domain, with remaining parts taken from reference TRBV19 and TRBJ2-7, reads DGGITQSPKYLFRKEGQNVTLSCEQNLNHDAMYWYRQDPGQGLRLIYYSQIVNDFQKGDIAEGYSVSREKKESFPLTVTSAQKNPTAFYLCASSIRSGSSSYEQYFGPGTRLTVT.

V usage is TRBV13 and J usage is TRBJ1-5, with TRBD1 matching 9 bases. The V gene's germline CDR1 is PRHDT and CDR2 FYEKMQ (reference sequence). This CDR3 region has 14 residues. The junction had 3 bases not matched to a gene; V was cut back by 5 bases and J by 4 bases. The CDR3 is CASSAGTGNQPQHF. The CDR3, as DNA: TGTGCCAGCAGCGCCGGGACAGGGAATCAGCCCCAGCATTTT. Based on the CDR3 plus reference TRBV13 and TRBJ1-5, the full variable domain is AAGVIQSPRHLIKEKRETATLKCYPIPRHDTVYWYQQGPGQDPQFLISFYEKMQSDKGSIPDRFSAQQFSDYHSELNMSSLELGDSALYFCASSAGTGNQPQHFGDGTRLSIL.

Note on this clone: A junction boundary mismatches the germline segment, possibly from a read error. This sample also contains other DNA sequences that code for the same CDR3. V and J are TRBV5-6 and TRBJ1-5; D is unresolved. This CDR3 contains 13 residues. CDR1 is SGHDT, CDR2 YYEEEE, per germline. CDR3 sequence: CASSVRGDQPQHF. The CDR3 DNA reads TGTGCTAGCAGCGTCCGGGGAGATCAGCCCCAGCATTTT. Combining the CDR3 with reference TRBV5-6 and TRBJ1-5 gives the whole variable domain DAGVTQSPTHLIKTRGQQVTLRCSPKSGHDTVSWYQQALGQGPQFIFQYYEEEERQRGNFPDRFSGHQFPNYSSELNVNALLLGDSALYLCASSVRGDQPQHFGDGTRLSIL.

The gene calls are TRBV30 and TRBJ1-1; D gene unclear. This CDR3 comprises 13 residues. With 2 bases removed from V and 0 bases from J, the gap between germline ends came to 7 bases. Per the germline V gene, CDR1 is GTSNPN and CDR2 is SVGIG (reference sequence). CDR3 sequence: CAWSTHMNTEAFF. The CDR3 nucleotides read TGTGCCTGGAGTACCCACATGAACACTGAAGCTTTCTTT. The full variable domain, rest sourced from reference TRBV30 and TRBJ1-1, is SQTIHQWPATLVQPVGSPLSLECTVEGTSNPNLYWYRQAAGRGLQLLFYSVGIGQISSEVPQNLSASRPQDRQFILSSKKLLLSDSGFYLCAWSTHMNTEAFFGQGTRLTVV.

The chain has TRBV5-5 and TRBJ1-1; 9 bases match TRBD1. With V trimmed by 0 bases and J by 0 bases, 3 bases remained unmatched. The germline V gene has CDR1 SGHKS and CDR2 YYEKEE (reference sequence). This CDR3 is 16 amino acids long. The CDR3 protein is CASSLDRGRMNTEAFF. CDR3 coding DNA: TGTGCCAGCAGCTTGGACAGGGGGCGCATGAACACTGAAGCTTTCTTT.

The chain uses TRBV6-5 and TRBJ1-5, with 9 bases that match TRBD1. CDR3 length: 14 residues. Germline V gives CDR1 MNHEY, CDR2 SVGAGI. With 6 bases clipped from V and 7 bases from J, the junction kept 7 bases outside the gene matches. As DNA, the CDR3 is TGTGCCAGCAGCTTGGGACAGGGCGGCCAGCCCCAGCATTTT. Translated: CASSLGQGGQPQHF.

The rearrangement links TRBV19 to TRBJ1-1; D is possibly TRBD1 (6 bases). Germline V gives CDR1 LNHDA, CDR2 SQIVND (reference sequence). V dropped 6 bases and J dropped 7 bases, with 18 bases sitting between them. The CDR3 runs to 14 residues. DNA for the CDR3: TGTGCCAGTAGCGTTGGATTACAGGGAATTGAAGCTTTCTTT. It is translated as CASSVGLQGIEAFF.

CDR3 DNA sequence: TGTGCCAGCAGTTACGTTGCGGGGTCCTACGAGCAGTACTTC. Protein: CASSYVAGSYEQYF. The chain joins TRBV6-5 to TRBJ2-7; D is possibly TRBD2 (6 bases). CDR1 MNHEY and CDR2 SVGAGI come from the germline V gene. The CDR3 spans 14 residues. Trimming shortened V by 2 bases and J by 1 base, and 9 bases separated the two germline ends.

This rearrangement joins TRBV19 to TRBJ2-1; D not certain. Germline CDR1 and CDR2: LNHDA and SQIVND (reference sequence). Trimming removed 3 bases from V and 1 base from J, with 10 bases in between. The CDR3 has 15 residues. CDR3: CASSIYLDSYNEQFF. CDR3 DNA: TGTGCCAGTAGTATCTATCTAGATTCCTACAATGAGCAGTTCTTC.

The rearrangement joins TRBV7-9 to TRBJ2-1; the match to TRBD2 covers 10 bases. V gave up 2 bases and J gave up 6 bases; unmatched junction bases: 16. The germline gives CDR1 SEHNR, CDR2 FQNEAQ (reference sequence). CDR3 length: 19 amino acids. The CDR3 nucleotides read TGTGCCAGCAGCTTACCTCTCCTTTCCGGGACTAGCGTTCGCAATGAGCAGTTCTTC. It specifies CASSLPLLSGTSVRNEQFF.

V and J are TRBV15 and TRBJ1-4; perhaps TRBD1 as D (6 bases). The CDR3 loop spans 16 amino acids. V was pared by 1 base and J by 2 bases, with 11 bases between. Germline CDR1 reads LNHNV; CDR2 reads YYDKDF (reference sequence). DNA for the CDR3: TGTGCCACCAGCAGAGTAGTGGGGGCCACTAATGAAAAACTGTTTTTT. It yields the protein CATSRVVGATNEKLFF.

The V gene is TRBV19, the J gene TRBJ1-1, with TRBD1 identical over 8 bases. The CDR3 extends over 15 amino acids. V shed 7 bases and J 0 bases; nucleotides not matched to a gene: 7. CDR1 is LNHDA and CDR2 is SQIVND in the germline V gene (reference sequence). The CDR3 region has the DNA TGTGCCAGTACTTCCAGGGGGCTTGTGAACACTGAAGCTTTCTTT. Translating gives CASTSRGLVNTEAFF.

This clone was seen more than once but under ten times. This sequence joins TRBV10-3 and TRBJ1-1, with D possibly being TRBD1 (5 bases). Germline lookup yields CDR1 ENHRY and CDR2 SYGVKD. Trimming removed 7 bases at V and 0 bases at J, with 12 bases between. The CDR3 sequence is 14 residues long. In DNA, the CDR3 is TGTGCCATCAAAAGGGGTATTATGAACACTGAAGCTTTCTTT. This encodes CAIKRGIMNTEAFF.

This chain joins TRBV7-9 and TRBJ2-1; perhaps TRBD1 as D (6 bases). Trimming pared 1 base from V and 15 bases from J, leaving 25 bases between. The CDR3 is 16 amino acids. CDR1 is SEHNR, CDR2 FQNEAQ, per germline (reference sequence). CDR3 sequence reads: CASSLGSGGSGDGLFF. DNA of the CDR3: TGTGCCAGCAGCTTAGGATCTGGGGGCTCAGGGGATGGGTTGTTCTTC. Full variable domain (outside the CDR3, taken from reference TRBV7-9 and TRBJ2-1): DTGVSQNPRHKITKRGQNVTFRCDPISEHNRLYWYRQTLGQGPEFLTYFQNEAQLEKSRLLSDRFSAERPKGSFSTLEIQRTEQGDSAMYLCASSLGSGGSGDGLFFGPGTRLTVL.

V and J are TRBV27 and TRBJ2-7; 9 bases are shared with TRBD1. V trimming: 4 bases; J trimming: 3 bases; junction bases outside the gene matches: 4. The CDR3 consists of 14 residues. The germline V gene has CDR1 MNHEY and CDR2 SMNVEV (reference sequence). In nucleotides, the CDR3 is TGTGCCAGCAGTTGGACAGGGGACGGCTACGAGCAGTACTTC. Residues: CASSWTGDGYEQYF.

This clone appeared once. The chain carries TRBV30 and TRBJ2-5, with a possible D match to TRBD2 (6 bases). Trimming took off 2 bases at V and 5 bases at J, with 15 bases between the two ends. The CDR3 sequence is 14 residues long. Germline V gene sequence: CDR1 GTSNPN, CDR2 SVGIG (reference sequence). The CDR3 bases are TGTGCCTGGAGTCCGGGCCGACGGGGGGAGACCCAGTACTTC. This encodes CAWSPGRRGETQYF.

The chain's CDR3 is CASSRGGGYEQYF. For the CDR3, the DNA is TGTGCCAGCAGCCGTGGGGGGGGCTACGAGCAGTACTTC. V gene TRBV7-9 combines with J gene TRBJ2-7; 7 bases align to TRBD2. The CDR3 has 13 amino acids. CDR1 is SEHNR, CDR2 FQNEAQ, per germline (reference sequence). The V gene end was trimmed by 5 bases and the J gene end by 3 bases; junction bases not matched to a gene: 4.

In this sample, this clone turned up a few times. The V and J genes are TRBV19 and TRBJ1-2, with D possibly TRBD1 on 5 matching bases. The length of the CDR3 is 14 residues. Germline CDR1 and CDR2: LNHDA and SQIVND (reference sequence). Trimming removed 5 bases at V and 4 bases at J, with 14 bases between. The CDR3, as DNA: TGTGCCAGTAGTCGCAGGGAAGAGAGCTATGGCTACACCTTC. Translating gives CASSRREESYGYTF.